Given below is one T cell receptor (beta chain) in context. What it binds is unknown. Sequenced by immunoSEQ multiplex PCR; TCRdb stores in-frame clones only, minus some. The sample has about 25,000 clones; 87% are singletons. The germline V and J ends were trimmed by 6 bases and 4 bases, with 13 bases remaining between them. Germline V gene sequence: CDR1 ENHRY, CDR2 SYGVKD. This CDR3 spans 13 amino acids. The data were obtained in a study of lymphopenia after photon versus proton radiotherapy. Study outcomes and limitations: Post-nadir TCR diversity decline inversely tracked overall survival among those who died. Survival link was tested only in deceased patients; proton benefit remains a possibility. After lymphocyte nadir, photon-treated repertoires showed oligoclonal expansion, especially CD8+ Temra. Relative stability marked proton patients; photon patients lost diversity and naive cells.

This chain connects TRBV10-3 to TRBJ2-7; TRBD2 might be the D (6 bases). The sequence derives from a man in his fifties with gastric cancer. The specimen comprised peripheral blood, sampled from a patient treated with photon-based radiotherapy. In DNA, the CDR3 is TGTGCCATCAGGGATTCAGCGGGTTACGAGCAGTACTTC. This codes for CAIRDSAGYEQYF.